The 3 T cell receptor beta chains given below trace back to one sample, sequenced in a study of T cells after yellow fever vaccination. TCRdb independently ran MiXCR on the 5' RACE reads; one entry per CDR3 protein. The sample includes some 150,000 distinct CDR3 sequences, approximately 11% of them seen just once. The specimen comprised CD8+ T cells sorted from PBMCs, sampled 15 days after the yellow fever booster vaccination. Every receptor here comes from a man between 18 and 35 years old who received the YFV17D yellow fever vaccine.

V is TRBV19 and J is TRBJ1-2; no reliable D call. Germline lookup yields CDR1 LNHDA and CDR2 SQIVND (reference sequence). V was shortened by 9 bases and J by 2 bases, with 16 bases between the two germline ends. The CDR3 totals 14 residues. DNA for the CDR3: TGTGCCAGCTCCTCCTCGGCGGGGAACTATGGCTACACCTTC. It yields the protein CASSSSAGNYGYTF.

The chain couples TRBV11-2 to TRBJ1-2, with D possibly TRBD1 on 5 matching bases. This CDR3 spans 14 amino acids. Germline CDR1 is SGHAT and CDR2 is FQNNGV. The V gene lost 3 bases and the J gene lost 8 bases, with 16 bases spanning the gap. DNA of the CDR3: TGTGCCAGCAGCTTCGGGGGGGGTAACGGCGGCTACACCTTC. It yields the protein CASSFGGGNGGYTF.

This clonotype was seen only once. V is TRBV7-7 and J is TRBJ2-7, with D uncertain. V was clipped by 1 base and J by 5 bases, with 9 bases between them. Per the germline V gene, CDR1 is SSHAT and CDR2 is FNYEAQ (reference sequence). The CDR3 sequence is 13 residues long. Here the CDR3 DNA reads TGTGCCAGCAGCTTAGAGGGCGTCCACGAGCAGTACTTC. Protein sequence: CASSLEGVHEQYF.